This T cell receptor beta chain was recovered during a study of cytomegalovirus exposure and HLA in healthy donors. The CDR3 length is 16 residues. The germline CDR1 and CDR2 sequences are MNHNS and SASEGT. J gave up 4 bases and V 0 bases, and 7 bases lay outside the gene matches. Notes on the study in general: The authors later found HLA-associated TCR beta chains more clonally expanded than equally common others. Specificity for CMV antigens was confirmed in vitro for a few of the CMV-associated chains. HLA-A and HLA-B allele assignments for most subjects were reportedly predicted accurately using TCR beta sequences.

Samples came from healthy bone marrow donors. In the case of this clone: Its antigen is undetermined.

Primers for the PCR totalled 60 Vbeta and 13 Jbeta. Generated by immunoSEQ multiplex PCR, the TCRdb table keeps only in-frame clones and is missing some. The sample has 150,000 to 200,000 clones, under 90% seen once. The material sequenced was PBMCs. The gene calls are TRBV6-1 and TRBJ1-2; 8 bases line up with TRBD1. This clonotype originated in a young man in good health and CMV-seropositive. The DNA for the CDR3 is TGTGCCAGCAGTGAAGCGGGGGGACAGGCTGGCTATGGCTACACCTTC. Protein product: CASSEAGGQAGYGYTF.